This entry features one T cell receptor (beta chain) sequence. Its antigen is not identified. Germline V gives CDR1 SGHRS, CDR2 YFSETQ. J lost 0 bases, V lost 2 bases, and 4 bases had no gene match. The length of the CDR3 is 15 residues. The source of the sample is a study of cytomegalovirus exposure and HLA in healthy donors. Study results and limitations: Later analysis demonstrated an association between a missense DCLRE1C variant and TCR beta V- and J-gene trimming.

Though nominally healthy at sampling, donors likely had unrecorded immune exposures. PCR primers comprised 60 Vbeta and 13 Jbeta primers. The protocol was immunoSEQ multiplex PCR, while the TCRdb copy is restricted to in-frame clones and leaves out a portion. The sample shows about 150,000 clones, almost 75% of them seen only once. Material for sequencing was PBMCs. This chain connects TRBV5-1 to TRBJ1-1; 7 positions agree with TRBD1. The origin of this receptor is a woman under 30 in good health and CMV-seropositive. The CDR3 DNA sequence: TGCGCCAGCAGCTTTACGACAGGGCTGAACACTGAAGCTTTCTTT. Amino acids: CASSFTTGLNTEAFF.